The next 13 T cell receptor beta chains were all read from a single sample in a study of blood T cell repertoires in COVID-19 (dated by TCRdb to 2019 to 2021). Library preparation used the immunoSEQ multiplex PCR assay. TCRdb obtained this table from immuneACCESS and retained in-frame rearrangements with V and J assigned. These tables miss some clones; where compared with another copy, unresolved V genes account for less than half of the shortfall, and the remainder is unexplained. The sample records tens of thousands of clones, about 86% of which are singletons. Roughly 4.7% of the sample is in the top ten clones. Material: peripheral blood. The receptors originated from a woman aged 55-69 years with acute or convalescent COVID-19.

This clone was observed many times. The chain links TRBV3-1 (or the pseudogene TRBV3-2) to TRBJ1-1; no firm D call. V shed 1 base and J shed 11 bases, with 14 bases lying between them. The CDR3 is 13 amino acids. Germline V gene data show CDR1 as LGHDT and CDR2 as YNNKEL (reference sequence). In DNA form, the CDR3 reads TGTGCCAGCAGCCAAGTCTGGGCCCAAACGGCTTTCTTT. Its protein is CASSQVWAQTAFF.

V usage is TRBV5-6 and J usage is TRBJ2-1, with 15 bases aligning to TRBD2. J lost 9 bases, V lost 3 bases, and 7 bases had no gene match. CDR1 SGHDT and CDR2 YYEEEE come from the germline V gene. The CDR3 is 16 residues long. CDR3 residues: CASSWTSGGASGEQFF. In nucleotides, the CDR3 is TGTGCCAGCAGCTGGACTAGCGGGGGGGCATCGGGTGAGCAGTTCTTC. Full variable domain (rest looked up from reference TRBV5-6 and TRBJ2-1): DAGVTQSPTHLIKTRGQQVTLRCSPKSGHDTVSWYQQALGQGPQFIFQYYEEEERQRGNFPDRFSGHQFPNYSSELNVNALLLGDSALYLCASSWTSGGASGEQFFGPGTRLTVL.

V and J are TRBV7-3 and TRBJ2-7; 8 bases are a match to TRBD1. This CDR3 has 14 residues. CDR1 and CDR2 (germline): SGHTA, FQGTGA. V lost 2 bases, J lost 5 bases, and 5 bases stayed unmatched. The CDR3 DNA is TGTGCCAGCAGCTTATACGGACAGGGTAACGAGCAGTACTTC. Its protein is CASSLYGQGNEQYF.

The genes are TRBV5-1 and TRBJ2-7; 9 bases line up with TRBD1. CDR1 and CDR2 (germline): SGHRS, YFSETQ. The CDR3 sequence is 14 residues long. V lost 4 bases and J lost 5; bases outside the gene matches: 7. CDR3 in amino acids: CASSRTGTGNEQYF. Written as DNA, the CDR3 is TGCGCCAGCAGCCGAACCGGGACAGGGAACGAGCAGTACTTC.

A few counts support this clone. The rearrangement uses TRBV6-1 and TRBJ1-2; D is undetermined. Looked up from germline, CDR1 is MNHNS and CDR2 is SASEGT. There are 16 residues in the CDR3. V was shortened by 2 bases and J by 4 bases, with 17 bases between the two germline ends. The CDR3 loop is CASSENPWTEGYGYTF. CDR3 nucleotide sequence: TGTGCCAGCAGTGAAAACCCCTGGACGGAGGGCTATGGCTACACCTTC.

CDR3 amino acids: CAWDGQGRTQYF. In nucleotides, the CDR3 is TGTGCCTGGGACGGACAGGGTAGGACCCAGTACTTC. This chain uses TRBV30 with TRBJ2-5; TRBD1 matches 8 bases. The germline V gene has CDR1 GTSNPN and CDR2 SVGIG (reference sequence). V dropped 5 bases and J dropped 7; count of bases not matched to a gene: 6. The CDR3 contains 12 residues.

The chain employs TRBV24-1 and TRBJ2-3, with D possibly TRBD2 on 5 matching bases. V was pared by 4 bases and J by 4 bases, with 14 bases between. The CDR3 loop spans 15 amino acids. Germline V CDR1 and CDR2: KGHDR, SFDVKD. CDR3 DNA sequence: TGTGCCACCAGTGACCCGGGATTAAGAGCAGATACGCAGTATTTT. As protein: CATSDPGLRADTQYF.

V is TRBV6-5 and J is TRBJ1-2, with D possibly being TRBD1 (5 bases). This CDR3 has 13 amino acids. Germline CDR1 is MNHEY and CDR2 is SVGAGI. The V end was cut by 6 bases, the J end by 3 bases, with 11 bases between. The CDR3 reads CASRRQTDYGYTF. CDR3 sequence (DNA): TGTGCCAGCAGGCGACAGACGGACTATGGCTACACCTTC.

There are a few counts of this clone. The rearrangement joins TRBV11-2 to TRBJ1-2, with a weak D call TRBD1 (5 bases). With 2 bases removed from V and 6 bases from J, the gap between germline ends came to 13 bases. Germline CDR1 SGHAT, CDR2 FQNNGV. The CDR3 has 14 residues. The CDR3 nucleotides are TGTGCCAGCAGCTTATACGGGGGACCGAATGGCTACACCTTC. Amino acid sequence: CASSLYGGPNGYTF. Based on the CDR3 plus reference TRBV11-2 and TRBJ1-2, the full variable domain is EAGVAQSPRYKIIEKRQSVAFWCNPISGHATLYWYQQILGQGPKLLIQFQNNGVVDDSQLPKDRFSAERLKGVDSTLKIQPAKLEDSAVYLCASSLYGGPNGYTFGSGTRLTVV.

CDR3 sequence: CASSPQGAREKLFF. The CDR3 DNA follows: TGTGCCAGCTCACCGCAGGGGGCGCGTGAAAAACTGTTTTTT. The chain has TRBV18 and TRBJ1-4; 8 bases line up with TRBD1. Germline V CDR1 and CDR2: KGHSH, LQKENI. V shed 3 bases and J 7 bases; nucleotides not matched to a gene: 4. The CDR3 totals 14 residues. Variable domain in full (rest from reference TRBV18 and TRBJ1-4): NAGVMQNPRHLVRRRGQEARLRCSPMKGHSHVYWYRQLPEEGLKFMVYLQKENIIDESGMPKERFSAEFPKEGPSILRIQQVVRGDSAAYFCASSPQGAREKLFFGSGTQLSVL.

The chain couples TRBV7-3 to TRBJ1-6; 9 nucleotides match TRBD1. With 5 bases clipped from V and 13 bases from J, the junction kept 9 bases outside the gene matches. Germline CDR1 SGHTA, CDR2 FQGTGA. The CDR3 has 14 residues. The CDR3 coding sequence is TGTGCCAGCAGCCGGGGACAGGGCCTTGGGCCCCTCCACTTT. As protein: CASSRGQGLGPLHF.

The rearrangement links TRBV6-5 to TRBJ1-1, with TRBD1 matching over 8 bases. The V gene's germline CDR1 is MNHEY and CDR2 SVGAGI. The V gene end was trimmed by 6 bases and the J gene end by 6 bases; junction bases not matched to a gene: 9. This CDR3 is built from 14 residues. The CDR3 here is CASRETGVLSEAFF. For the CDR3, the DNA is TGTGCCAGCAGGGAGACAGGGGTATTATCTGAAGCTTTCTTT.

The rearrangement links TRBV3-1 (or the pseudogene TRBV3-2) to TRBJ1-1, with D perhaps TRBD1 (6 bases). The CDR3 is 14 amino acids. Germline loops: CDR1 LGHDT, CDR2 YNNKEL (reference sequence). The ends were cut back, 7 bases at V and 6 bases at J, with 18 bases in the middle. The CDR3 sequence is CASNKGGRSAEAFF. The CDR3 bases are TGTGCCAGCAACAAAGGGGGTAGATCTGCTGAAGCTTTCTTT.